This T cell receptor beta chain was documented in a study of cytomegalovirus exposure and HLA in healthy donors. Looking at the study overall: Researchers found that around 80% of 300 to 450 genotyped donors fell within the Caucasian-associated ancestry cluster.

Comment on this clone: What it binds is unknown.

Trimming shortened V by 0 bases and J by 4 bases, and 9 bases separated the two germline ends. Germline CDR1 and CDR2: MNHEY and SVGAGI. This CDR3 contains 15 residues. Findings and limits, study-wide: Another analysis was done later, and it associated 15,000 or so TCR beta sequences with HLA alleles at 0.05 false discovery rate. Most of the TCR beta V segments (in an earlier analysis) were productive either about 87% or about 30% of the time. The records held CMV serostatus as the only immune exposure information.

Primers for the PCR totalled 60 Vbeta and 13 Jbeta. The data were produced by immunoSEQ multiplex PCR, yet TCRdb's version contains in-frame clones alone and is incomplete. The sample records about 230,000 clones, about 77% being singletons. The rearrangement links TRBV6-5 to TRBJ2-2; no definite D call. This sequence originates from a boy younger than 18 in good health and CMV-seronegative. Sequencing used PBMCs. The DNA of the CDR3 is TGTGCCAGCAGTTACTCGAGGCAAGCCACCGGGGAGCTGTTTTTT. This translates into CASSYSRQATGELFF.